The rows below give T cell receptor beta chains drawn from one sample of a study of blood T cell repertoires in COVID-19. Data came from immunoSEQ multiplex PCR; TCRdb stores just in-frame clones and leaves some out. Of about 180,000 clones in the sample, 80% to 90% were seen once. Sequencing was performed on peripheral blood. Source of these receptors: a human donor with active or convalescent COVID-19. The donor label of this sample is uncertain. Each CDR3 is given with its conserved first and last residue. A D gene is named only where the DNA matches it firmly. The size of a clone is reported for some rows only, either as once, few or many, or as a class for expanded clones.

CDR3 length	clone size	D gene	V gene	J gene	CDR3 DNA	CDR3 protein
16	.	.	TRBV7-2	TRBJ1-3	TGTGCCAGCAGCTTAGAGCCAGGGATAGCTGGAAACACCATATATTTT	CASSLEPGIAGNTIYF
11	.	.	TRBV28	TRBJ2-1	TGTGCCAGCAGTCACAGGGATGAGCAGTTCTTC	CASSHRDEQFF
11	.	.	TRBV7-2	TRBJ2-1	TGTGCCAGCAGCTTATTCTATGAGCAGTTCTTC	CASSLFYEQFF
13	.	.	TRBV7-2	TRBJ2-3	TGTGCCAGCAGCTTAACGGGCACAGATACGCAGTATTTT	CASSLTGTDTQYF
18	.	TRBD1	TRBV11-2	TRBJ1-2	TGTGCCAGCAGCTCATATCCGGGACAGGGAGGTGTTAACTATGGCTACACCTTC	CASSSYPGQGGVNYGYTF
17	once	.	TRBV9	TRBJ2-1	TGTGCCAGCAGCGGCTCCATACAGGTGGGCTCCTACAATGAGCAGTTCTTC	CASSGSIQVGSYNEQFF
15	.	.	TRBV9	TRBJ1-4	TGTGCCAGCAGCGCCGGACAGCTCACTAATGAAAAACTGTTTTTT	CASSAGQLTNEKLFF
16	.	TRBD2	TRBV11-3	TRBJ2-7	TGTGCCAGCAGCTTAGGGGGACTAGCGGGGATCTACGAGCAGTACTTC	CASSLGGLAGIYEQYF
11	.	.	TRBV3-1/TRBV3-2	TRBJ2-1	TGTGCCAGCAGCCTTTCTTCCTCGCAGTTCTTC	CASSLSSSQFF
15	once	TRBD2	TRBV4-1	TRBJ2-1	TGCGCCAGCAGCCTCCTAGCGGGGGGGGCAGATGAGCAGTTCTTC	CASSLLAGGADEQFF
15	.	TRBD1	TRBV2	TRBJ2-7	TGTGCCAGCAGTTACTTTCGACAGGGTTTGGACGAGCAGTACTTC	CASSYFRQGLDEQYF
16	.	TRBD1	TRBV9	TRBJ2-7	TGTGCCAGCAGCGTAGCACCAACAGGGGGCTCCTACGAGCAGTACTTC	CASSVAPTGGSYEQYF
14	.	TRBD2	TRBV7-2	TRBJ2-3	TGTGCCAGCAGCCCAGGACTAGCCGACGATACGCAGTATTTT	CASSPGLADDTQYF
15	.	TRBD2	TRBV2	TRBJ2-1	TGTGCCAGCAGGGGGGGGGACTCGGCCTACAATGAGCAGTTCTTC	CASRGGDSAYNEQFF
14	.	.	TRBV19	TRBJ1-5	TGTGCCAGTAGTATGGGGGGACCCCGAGGCGCCCAGCATTTT	CASSMGGPRGAQHF
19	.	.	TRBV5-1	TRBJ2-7	TGCGCCAGCAGCGCAGACAGGGGCGGGCAAGCGGGGAGAGTGGACGAGCAGTACTTC	CASSADRGGQAGRVDEQYF
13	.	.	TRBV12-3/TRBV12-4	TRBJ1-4	TGTGCCAGCGGGCGAGAACAGGGTGAAAAACTGTTTTTT	CASGREQGEKLFF
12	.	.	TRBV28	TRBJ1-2	TGTGCCAGCAGGACAGAGCTATATGGCTACACCTTC	CASRTELYGYTF
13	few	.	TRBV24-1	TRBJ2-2	TGTGCCACCAGGAGGGGGGGATCCGGGGAGCTGTTTTTT	CATRRGGSGELFF
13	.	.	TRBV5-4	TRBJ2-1	TGTGCCAGCAGCTTTCTCTTAGCGAATGAGCAGTTCTTC	CASSFLLANEQFF
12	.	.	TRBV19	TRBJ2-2	TGTGCCAGTAGTACCGACACCGGGGAGCTGTTTTTT	CASSTDTGELFF
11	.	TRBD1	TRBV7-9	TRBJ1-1	TGTGCCAGCAGCGACAGGGGGCCGGCTTTCTTT	CASSDRGPAFF